The 10 T cell receptor beta chains below come from one sample, sequenced in a study of cytomegalovirus exposure and HLA in healthy donors. The PCR had 60 Vbeta and 13 Jbeta primers. Generated by immunoSEQ multiplex PCR, the TCRdb table keeps only in-frame clones and is missing some. The data show under 90,000 clones, around two thirds seen once. Sample: PBMCs. The receptor set was obtained from a woman aged 45 to 65 in good health and CMV-seropositive.

This chain connects TRBV11-2 to TRBJ2-5; D possibly corresponds to TRBD1 (6 bases). The V end lost 5 bases, the J end lost 1 base, and 11 bases lay between the germline ends. The CDR3 extends over 14 amino acids. Germline V lookup: CDR1 SGHAT, CDR2 FQNNGV. The CDR3, as DNA: TGTGCCAGCAGCCCCGGACAGATCCAAGAGACCCAGTACTTC. The encoded protein is CASSPGQIQETQYF.

The chain employs TRBV9 and TRBJ1-2; 8 bases align to TRBD1. The CDR3 is 13 amino acids. J lost 6 bases, V lost 3 bases, and 4 bases had no gene match. Germline assignment: CDR1 SGDLS and CDR2 YYNGEE. In DNA, the CDR3 is TGTGCCAGCAGCGGGACAGGGTATGATGGCTACACCTTC. This gives the protein CASSGTGYDGYTF.

The chain carries TRBV7-2 and TRBJ1-2; maybe TRBD1 (5 bases). The V and J ends lost 5 bases and 8 bases respectively, with 21 bases between them. This CDR3 has 15 amino acids. Germline values: CDR1 SGHTA, CDR2 FQGNSA. The CDR3 bases are TGTGCCAGCAGCCCGGGGGAGGCAGGCGGTCACGGCTACACCTTC. As protein: CASSPGEAGGHGYTF.

Turning to this clone: The sample has other DNA sequences that encode this CDR3 too. The rearrangement links TRBV5-1 to TRBJ2-3, with 11 nucleotides matching TRBD2. The CDR3 sequence is 15 residues long. V shed 2 bases and J 6 bases; nucleotides not matched to a gene: 5. CDR1 and CDR2 from the germline V gene are SGHRS and YFSETQ. The CDR3 is CASSFSGGAADTQYF. The CDR3 region has the DNA TGCGCCAGCAGCTTTAGCGGGGGGGCCGCGGATACGCAGTATTTT.

This rearrangement joins TRBV6-5 to TRBJ2-7, with 8 bases fitting TRBD2. J gave up 7 bases and V 2 bases, and 10 bases lay outside the gene matches. Looked up from germline, CDR1 is MNHEY and CDR2 is SVGAGI. The CDR3 length is 15 residues. Here the CDR3 reads CASSYARGGAREQYF. CDR3 sequence (DNA): TGTGCCAGCAGTTACGCCCGGGGGGGGGCGAGGGAGCAGTACTTC.

CDR3 DNA: TGTGCCAGCTCCGGGACAGGGGATTTTGGCTACACCTTC. It codes for CASSGTGDFGYTF. The rearrangement links TRBV2 to TRBJ1-2; 10 bases agree with TRBD1. In germline, CDR1 is SNHLY, CDR2 FYNNEI. The trim removed 8 bases at V and 7 bases at J, leaving 7 bases unmatched. CDR3 length: 13 residues. Based on the CDR3 plus reference TRBV2 and TRBJ1-2, the full variable domain is EPEVTQTPSHQVTQMGQEVILRCVPISNHLYFYWYRQILGQKVEFLVSFYNNEISEKSEIFDDQFSVERPDGSNFTLKIRSTKLEDSAMYFCASSGTGDFGYTFGSGTRLTVV.

The gene calls are TRBV10-3 and TRBJ2-2; 7 positions match TRBD2. This CDR3 region has 15 residues. The J segment lost 4 bases and the V segment lost 11 bases, leaving 13 bases of the junction unmatched. Germline V gene data show CDR1 as ENHRY and CDR2 as SYGVKD. CDR3: CAVPSGTISTGELFF. The CDR3 DNA is TGTGCCGTCCCGTCCGGGACTATAAGCACCGGGGAGCTGTTTTTT.

This sequence joins TRBV7-2 and TRBJ2-1; 9 nucleotides align to TRBD2. This CDR3 comprises 14 residues. In germline, CDR1 is SGHTA, CDR2 FQGNSA. Losses at the gene ends were 4 bases for V and 8 bases for J; bases not matched to a gene: 6. CDR3 DNA sequence: TGTGCCAGCAGCTCGGCGGGAGGGTTGGATGAGCAGTTCTTC. Protein product: CASSSAGGLDEQFF.

This clone occurred a few times. The rearrangement joins TRBV11-1 to TRBJ2-3; D unresolved. V lost 2 bases to trimming and J lost 2 bases, with 8 bases between them. CDR1 SGHAT and CDR2 FQDESV come from the germline V gene (reference sequence). The CDR3 is made up of 14 amino acids. CDR3 in amino acids: CASSLMSFTDTQYF. In nucleotides, the CDR3 is TGTGCCAGCAGCTTAATGTCCTTCACAGATACGCAGTATTTT. Supplemented by reference TRBV11-1 and TRBJ2-3, the full variable domain reads EAEVAQSPRYKITEKSQAVAFWCDPISGHATLYWYRQILGQGPELLVQFQDESVVDDSQLPKDRFSAERLKGVDSTLKIQPAELGDSAMYLCASSLMSFTDTQYFGPGTRLTVL.

A few counts support this clone. This chain joins TRBV15 and TRBJ2-1; TRBD2 matches at 10 bases. The V and J ends lost 3 bases and 2 bases, in that order; junction bases with no gene match: 7. Per germline, CDR1 LNHNV and CDR2 YYDKDF (reference sequence). This CDR3 is 17 amino acids long. The CDR3 DNA sequence: TGTGCCACCAGCAGGGCGGGACTAGCGTTAACCTACAATGAGCAGTTCTTC. It codes for CATSRAGLALTYNEQFF.